This T cell receptor (beta chain) is from a study of blood T cell repertoires in COVID-19. Measured with immunoSEQ multiplex PCR; TCRdb has only the in-frame clones, and not every one. This table has 110,000 or so clones, 85% to 90% appearing once. The sample consisted of peripheral blood. This clonotype originated in a man in his 70s who had recovered from COVID-19.

CDR3 bases: TGTGCCACCAGCAGAGATAGAGGCAGGGGAAATCAGCCCCAGCATTTT. Amino acid sequence: CATSRDRGRGNQPQHF. This chain links TRBV15 with TRBJ1-5; a possible D gene is TRBD1 (6 bases). Trimming cost V 0 bases and J 4 bases, with 13 bases left between them. This CDR3 contains 16 residues. Germline V lookup: CDR1 LNHNV, CDR2 YYDKDF (reference sequence).